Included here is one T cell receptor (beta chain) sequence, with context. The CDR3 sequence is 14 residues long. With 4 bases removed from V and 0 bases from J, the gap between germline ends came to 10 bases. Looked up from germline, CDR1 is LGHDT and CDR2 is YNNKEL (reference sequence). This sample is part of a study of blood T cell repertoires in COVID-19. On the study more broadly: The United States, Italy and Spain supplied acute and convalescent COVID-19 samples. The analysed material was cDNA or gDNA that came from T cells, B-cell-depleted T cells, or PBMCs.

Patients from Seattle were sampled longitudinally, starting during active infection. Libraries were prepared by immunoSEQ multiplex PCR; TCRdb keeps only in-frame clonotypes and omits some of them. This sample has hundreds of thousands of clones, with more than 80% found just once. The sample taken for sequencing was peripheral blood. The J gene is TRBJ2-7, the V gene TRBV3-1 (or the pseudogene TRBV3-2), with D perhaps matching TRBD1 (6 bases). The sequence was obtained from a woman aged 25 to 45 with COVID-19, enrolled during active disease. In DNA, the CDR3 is TGTGCCAGCAGCCCGGACAGTGACTCCTACGAGCAGTACTTC. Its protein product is CASSPDSDSYEQYF.